This T cell receptor (beta chain) was recovered during a study of cytomegalovirus exposure and HLA in healthy donors. The repertoire was sequenced with immunoSEQ multiplex PCR; TCRdb's copy has only in-frame clones and lacks some. The sample consists of approximately 280,000 clones, 70% to 90% of them appearing once. The CDR3 is 12 residues long. V was trimmed by 9 bases and J by 6 bases, leaving 12 bases between them. Germline CDR1 is MNHEY and CDR2 is SMNVEV (reference sequence). Sequenced input: PBMCs. The sequence was collected from a woman aged 18-29 years in good health and CMV-seronegative. The rearrangement links TRBV27 to TRBJ1-5; D remains ambiguous. CDR3 region: CASPRFGQPQHF. CDR3 in DNA: TGTGCCAGTCCTCGGTTCGGTCAGCCCCAGCATTTT.